These T cell receptor beta chains were read from a single sample in a study of blood T cell repertoires in COVID-19. The method was immunoSEQ multiplex PCR; TCRdb's version includes in-frame clones alone and lacks a portion of them. This table has approximately 430,000 clones, about nine tenths appearing once. Source material: peripheral blood. The receptor set was obtained from a woman between 25 and 40 years old with active or convalescent COVID-19. Both conserved end residues are part of each CDR3. The order of the fields is clone size, V gene, D gene, J gene, CDR3 DNA, CDR3 protein. A D gene is named only where the DNA matches it firmly. A clone size is listed for some rows: how often the clone was seen (once, few, many), or a class if it is expanded.

>.|TRBV7-9|.|TRBJ2-5
TGTGCCAGCAGCCCGGACGGGACTTACCAAGAGACCCAGTACTTC
CASSPDGTYQETQYF
>.|TRBV12-3/TRBV12-4|TRBD2|TRBJ2-3
TGTGCCAGCAGTTTGACTAGCTCTACGCAGTATTTT
CASSLTSSTQYF
>.|TRBV5-1|TRBD1|TRBJ1-2
TGCGCCAGCAGCTCCGATCTGACAGGGGGCGCGGGGTACGGCTACACCTTC
CASSSDLTGGAGYGYTF
>.|TRBV19|.|TRBJ1-2
TGTGCCAGTAGTTCCTCCTATGGCTACACCTTC
CASSSSYGYTF
>.|TRBV18|.|TRBJ1-1
TGTGCCAGCTCACAAGGACAGAACACTGAAGCTTTCTTT
CASSQGQNTEAFF
>.|TRBV29-1|.|TRBJ2-2
TGCAGCGTTAGAGGGCAGTTAAACACCGGGGAGCTGTTTTTT
CSVRGQLNTGELFF
>.|TRBV5-1|.|TRBJ2-5
TGCGCCAGCAGCTTGGGGCCCGGGGGAGAGACCCAGTACTTC
CASSLGPGGETQYF
>.|TRBV5-5|TRBD1|TRBJ2-3
TGTGCCAGCAGGAAAAACAGGGGTTTGTCCTCAGATACGCAGTATTTT
CASRKNRGLSSDTQYF
>.|TRBV19|TRBD1|TRBJ2-7
TGTGCCAGTAGTTTACAGGGGGTAGGGTACGAGCAGTACTTC
CASSLQGVGYEQYF
>.|TRBV5-4|.|TRBJ2-3
TGTGCCAGCAGCGGACGGGCAGGGCAGGGGTCAGATACGCAGTATTTT
CASSGRAGQGSDTQYF
>.|TRBV10-1|.|TRBJ1-1
TGCGCCAGCAGTGAGCAGGGGATTAACACTGAAGCTTTCTTT
CASSEQGINTEAFF
>.|TRBV11-2|TRBD2|TRBJ2-3
TGTGCCAGCAGCCCTATAGCGGGGAGAGATAGCACAGATACGCAGTATTTT
CASSPIAGRDSTDTQYF
>.|TRBV3-1/TRBV3-2|TRBD2|TRBJ2-7
TGTGCCAGCAGCCAAGATTACGGGGGGGGCTACGAGCAGTACTTC
CASSQDYGGGYEQYF
>.|TRBV12-3/TRBV12-4|.|TRBJ2-3
TGTGCCAGCAGTCAGGGACCACAGGGTACGCAGTATTTT
CASSQGPQGTQYF
>.|TRBV9|.|TRBJ1-1
TGTGCCAGCAGGGAATCGACAGGCTTCACTGAAGCTTTCTTT
CASRESTGFTEAFF
>few|TRBV30|.|TRBJ1-1
TGTGCCTGGAGCCCGGGACTCACTGAAGCTTTCTTT
CAWSPGLTEAFF
>.|TRBV18|.|TRBJ1-2
TGTGCCAGCTCTCCATCTTTGATGGACAGCAATTTTATTAACTATGGCTACACCTTC
CASSPSLMDSNFINYGYTF
>once|TRBV6-5|TRBD1|TRBJ1-1
TGTGCCAGCTGCAGACAGGGGGCAAACACTGAAGCTTTCTTT
CASCRQGANTEAFF
>.|TRBV19|TRBD1|TRBJ2-5
TGTGCCAGTAGTATTCAGGGGGTTCAAGAGACCCAGTACTTC
CASSIQGVQETQYF
>.|TRBV29-1|.|TRBJ2-7
TGCAGCGTTGATCCCTCAGGGAATAAAAACGAGCAGTACTTC
CSVDPSGNKNEQYF
>.|TRBV6-4|.|TRBJ1-2
TGTGCCAGCAGTATCTCGGAGGGAGGTTATGGCTACACCTTC
CASSISEGGYGYTF
>.|TRBV7-8|.|TRBJ2-7
TGTGCCAGCAGCGGCTCCGGGAACCTCGCCTACGAGCAGTACTTC
CASSGSGNLAYEQYF
>.|TRBV25-1|.|TRBJ1-5
TGTGCCAGCAGTGTAACAGGGATCGGTCAGCCCCAGCATTTT
CASSVTGIGQPQHF
>.|TRBV2|TRBD1|TRBJ1-2
TGTGCCAGCAGTAAGACAGGGTTTGACTATGGCTACACCTTC
CASSKTGFDYGYTF
>.|TRBV19|.|TRBJ1-5
TGTGCCAGTAGCACCCGGGGGCAGCCCCAGCATTTT
CASSTRGQPQHF
>.|TRBV19|.|TRBJ2-5
TGTGCCAGTAGTATACTACCAGGGCTTGAGGAGACCCAGTACTTC
CASSILPGLEETQYF
>.|TRBV11-2|TRBD2|TRBJ2-7
TGTGCCAGCACCCGGGAGGCGGGGGGTGAGCAGTACTTC
CASTREAGGEQYF
>.|TRBV3-1/TRBV3-2|.|TRBJ1-1
TGTGCCAGCAGCCCAATCGGTTCGAACACTGAAGCTTTCTTT
CASSPIGSNTEAFF
>.|TRBV3-1/TRBV3-2|TRBD2|TRBJ2-7
TGTGCCAGCAGCCCAGGTCTCAGACTAGCTGGCCCCTACGAGCAGTACTTC
CASSPGLRLAGPYEQYF
>once|TRBV7-6|TRBD1|TRBJ1-1
TGTGCCAGCAGCAAGGGGGCGGGGAACACTGAAGCTTTCTTT
CASSKGAGNTEAFF
>.|TRBV2|TRBD1|TRBJ2-3
TGTGCCAGCAGTACGAACAGGGGCGATACGCAGTATTTT
CASSTNRGDTQYF
>.|TRBV7-9|TRBD2|TRBJ2-2
TGTGCCAGCAGCCGGATCACTAGCGGGGGAAGGGAAGGCGGGGAGCTGTTTTTT
CASSRITSGGREGGELFF
>.|TRBV29-1|TRBD1|TRBJ1-2
TGCAGCGTTGGTTCCCCGGCAGGGGGTCTTGGCTACACCTTC
CSVGSPAGGLGYTF
>.|TRBV21-1|.|TRBJ1-3
TGTGCCAGAATTGAAGGGAGCTCTGGAAACACCATATATTTT
CARIEGSSGNTIYF
>.|TRBV7-9|.|TRBJ2-3
TGTGCCAGCAGCTTAGCGTTGGGAGGCGCGCAGTATTTT
CASSLALGGAQYF
>once|TRBV6-5|.|TRBJ2-7
TGTGCCAGCAGTTACAGCGTCGGATACGAGCAGTACTTC
CASSYSVGYEQYF
>.|TRBV10-3|.|TRBJ2-2
TGTGCCACCGCGCAAACAGGGAACACCGGGGAGCTGTTTTTT
CATAQTGNTGELFF
>.|TRBV3-1/TRBV3-2|.|TRBJ2-1
TGTGCCAGCAGCCCAACCAGGCCTATGGGGGGCAATGAGCAGTTCTTC
CASSPTRPMGGNEQFF
>.|TRBV19|.|TRBJ2-3
TGTGCCAGTAGTATGTCCGTTAGGGGAGATACGCAGTATTTT
CASSMSVRGDTQYF
>.|TRBV7-7|.|TRBJ1-3
TGTGCCAGCAGCTGCCAAGAATACTTCTGGGGCTTTCTCTCTGGAAACACCATATATTTT
CASSCQEYFWGFLSGNTIYF
>few|TRBV6-1|TRBD1|TRBJ1-1
TGTGCCAGCAGTGAAGTTGTTTGGACAGGGGATCAAGCTTTCTTT
CASSEVVWTGDQAFF
>.|TRBV6-5|.|TRBJ1-5
TGTGCCAGCGACAGTAGATGGGGGGGGAATCAGCCCCAGCATTTT
CASDSRWGGNQPQHF
>.|TRBV7-9|TRBD2|TRBJ2-5
TGTGCCAGCAGCCCTACTAGCGGGGGGCTCCATTTACAAGAGACCCAGTACTTC
CASSPTSGGLHLQETQYF
>.|TRBV5-1|.|TRBJ1-3
TGCGCCAGCAGGGAAGGACACCACTCTGGAAACACCATATATTTT
CASREGHHSGNTIYF
>once|TRBV25-1|.|TRBJ2-7
TGTGCCAGCAGACCGGGACAAGCATCTTACGAGCAGTACTTC
CASRPGQASYEQYF
>.|TRBV3-1/TRBV3-2|.|TRBJ1-1
TGTGCCAGCAGCCAAGTCGAAGTAATAGGGGCTGAAGCTTTCTTT
CASSQVEVIGAEAFF
>.|TRBV11-1|.|TRBJ1-6
TGTGCCAGCAGCTTAGAAGGCTCCCAGGATAATTCACCCCTCCACTTT
CASSLEGSQDNSPLHF